This T cell receptor beta chain was retrieved from a study of vaccination effects on CD4 cells after COVID-19. Turning to the study itself: It was a median of 72 days after the second dose that post-vaccine samples were obtained.

Before sequencing took place, the ViraFEST assay used viral peptide pools to expand antigen-specific CD4+ T cells. Investigators separated out CD4+ T cells once approximately 10 days of culture had passed. The vaccine given was either BNT162b2 or mRNA-1273, in two doses. The data were produced by immunoSEQ multiplex PCR, yet TCRdb's version contains in-frame clones alone and is incomplete. The repertoire holds fewer than 50,000 clones, with almost 85% as singletons. V gave up 7 bases and J gave up 6 bases; unmatched junction bases: 8. The V gene's germline CDR1 is LGHDT and CDR2 YNNKEL (reference sequence). CDR3 length: 14 residues. This clone was seen just once. The antigen remains unidentified.

This rearrangement joins TRBV3-1 (or the pseudogene TRBV3-2) to TRBJ2-5; 10 bases line up with TRBD2. The sequences come from CD4+ T cells from PBMCs cultured with HCoV-NL63 spike peptides, collected after COVID-19 vaccination. The TCR originated in a human donor who received a COVID-19 vaccine. Some clones in this sample may be carry-over from other donors' samples. CDR3 residues: CASIKAGGPKTQYF. In DNA form, the CDR3 reads TGTGCCAGCATCAAAGCGGGGGGGCCTAAGACCCAGTACTTC.